These 16 T cell receptor beta chains were sequenced from one sample in a study of cytomegalovirus exposure and HLA in healthy donors. The PCR employed 60 Vbeta primers together with 13 Jbeta primers. The table came from immunoSEQ multiplex PCR; TCRdb's copy has only in-frame clones and leaves some out. The data contain about 88,000 clones, 85% to 90% of them singletons. Specimen: PBMCs. Receptors originate from a man between 18 and 35 years old in good health and CMV-seronegative.

This chain connects TRBV6-5 to TRBJ2-7; TRBD1 might be the D (5 bases). The CDR3 runs 16 residues. V was pared by 2 bases and J by 0 bases, with 14 bases between. The germline CDR1 and CDR2 sequences are MNHEY and SVGAGI. The CDR3 DNA reads TGTGCCAGCAGTTACCTCGCGGAAGGGGCCTCCTACGAGCAGTACTTC. Translated, it gives CASSYLAEGASYEQYF.

The V and J genes are TRBV7-3 and TRBJ2-5, with 10 bases lining up with TRBD2. Germline CDR1 SGHTA, CDR2 FQGTGA. V shed 4 bases and J 4 bases; nucleotides not matched to a gene: 18. CDR3 size: 19 residues. CDR3 bases: TGTGCCAGCAGCTACCAAAAAACGGGGGCTAGCGGGAGCGGAGAGACCCAGTACTTC. Its translation is CASSYQKTGASGSGETQYF.

The rearrangement joins TRBV4-1 to TRBJ2-7; unclear D gene. The germline CDR1 and CDR2 sequences are MGHRA and YSYEKL. The CDR3 covers 15 residues. V was clipped by 2 bases and J by 1 base, with 12 bases between them. The CDR3 sequence: CASSQRWSQSYEQYF. The CDR3 DNA sequence: TGCGCCAGCAGCCAACGTTGGTCACAGTCCTACGAGCAGTACTTC.

The V call is TRBV19, the J call TRBJ2-1; 8 bases agree with TRBD1. Germline V CDR1 and CDR2: LNHDA, SQIVND (reference sequence). Trimming cost V 3 bases and J 4 bases; bases outside gene matches: 14. CDR3 length: 18 amino acids. The CDR3 protein is CASSIFAGDRRLYNEQFF. The CDR3 DNA reads as TGTGCCAGTAGTATCTTCGCCGGGGACAGGAGGCTATACAATGAGCAGTTCTTC.

The rearrangement uses TRBV19 and TRBJ2-5; D is possibly TRBD2 (5 bases). The germline V gene encodes CDR1 LNHDA and CDR2 SQIVND (reference sequence). CDR3 length: 14 residues. Trimming removed 3 bases at V and 4 bases at J, with 12 bases between. The CDR3 nucleotides read TGTGCCAGTAGTATCGGCGGACTTGGAGAGACCCAGTACTTC. Encoded protein: CASSIGGLGETQYF.

V gene TRBV28 combines with J gene TRBJ1-2; D unresolved. V was cut by 6 bases and J by 8 bases, with 16 bases left in between. Germline CDR1 and CDR2: MDHEN and SYDVKM. CDR3 length: 13 amino acids. The CDR3: CASRFGVARGYTF. In DNA, the CDR3 is TGTGCCAGCAGATTCGGAGTTGCTCGAGGCTACACCTTC.

The V and J genes are TRBV7-9 and TRBJ2-3; D perhaps matches TRBD2 (5 bases). The CDR3 sequence is 14 residues long. Germline-derived CDR1 and CDR2 are SEHNR and FQNEAQ (reference sequence). Trimming pared 5 bases from V and 2 bases from J, leaving 11 bases between. The CDR3 sequence: CASSPDFSTDTQYF. CDR3 DNA: TGTGCCAGCAGCCCGGACTTCTCCACAGATACGCAGTATTTT. The full variable domain, with the rest looked up from reference TRBV7-9 and TRBJ2-3, is DTGVSQNPRHKITKRGQNVTFRCDPISEHNRLYWYRQTLGQGPEFLTYFQNEAQLEKSRLLSDRFSAERPKGSFSTLEIQRTEQGDSAMYLCASSPDFSTDTQYFGPGTRLTVL.

This chain joins TRBV2 and TRBJ2-3; possible D gene TRBD1, 5 bases. V was cut by 6 bases and J by 2 bases, with 12 bases left in between. The germline CDR1 and CDR2 sequences are SNHLY and FYNNEI. This CDR3 has 14 residues. This CDR3 is CASRAGSPTDTQYF. DNA for the CDR3: TGTGCCAGCAGAGCAGGGTCCCCCACAGATACGCAGTATTTT.

The rearrangement uses TRBV13 and TRBJ1-3; 8 bases agree with TRBD1. Germline-derived CDR1 and CDR2 are PRHDT and FYEKMQ (reference sequence). The CDR3 loop spans 13 amino acids. Trimming cost V 4 bases and J 10 bases; bases outside gene matches: 6. CDR3 sequence: CASSSGTGGTIYF. The CDR3, as DNA: TGTGCCAGCAGCTCCGGGACAGGTGGAACCATATATTTT.

This sequence joins TRBV7-3 and TRBJ1-2, with unresolved D. The CDR3 extends over 13 amino acids. CDR1 SGHTA and CDR2 FQGTGA come from the germline V gene. The V end lost 5 bases, the J end lost 4 bases, and 11 bases lay between the germline ends. CDR3 DNA: TGTGCCAGCAGCCCAAATAGCGGCTATGGCTACACCTTC. It translates to CASSPNSGYGYTF.

The chain joins TRBV10-1 to TRBJ2-7; D perhaps matches TRBD2 (5 bases). This CDR3 is 15 amino acids long. Trimming left V 3 bases short and J 8 bases short, with 20 bases between. Germline V gives CDR1 WNHNN, CDR2 SYGVQD (reference sequence). The CDR3 DNA is TGCGCCAGCAGTGACCGACTTACTAACCGGGGAAAGCAGTACTTC. It translates to CASSDRLTNRGKQYF.

This clone was seen only a few times. The chain employs TRBV28 and TRBJ2-7; maybe TRBD2 (6 bases). This CDR3 has 15 residues. Germline CDR1 is MDHEN and CDR2 is SYDVKM. V was cut by 5 bases and J by 2 bases, with 16 bases left in between. CDR3 sequence: CASSTVGGGTYEQYF. The CDR3 bases are TGTGCCAGCAGTACCGTCGGGGGAGGAACCTACGAGCAGTACTTC.

This chain joins TRBV28 and TRBJ2-2, with 8 bases fitting TRBD2. The length of the CDR3 is 14 residues. CDR1 is MDHEN and CDR2 is SYDVKM in the germline V gene. Germline trimming cut 5 bases from V and 7 bases from J; bases unmatched to any gene: 6. The CDR3 here is CASSRGGTGGELFF. The DNA of the CDR3 is TGTGCCAGCAGTCGGGGGGGGACCGGCGGGGAGCTGTTTTTT.

This clone was counted once. V usage is TRBV27 and J usage is TRBJ2-7, with D perhaps TRBD1 (6 bases). Deletions cut 3 bases from V and 0 bases from J, with 15 bases between. This CDR3 is 16 amino acids long. Germline-derived CDR1 and CDR2 are MNHEY and SMNVEV (reference sequence). For the CDR3, the DNA is TGTGCCAGCAGTTTCGGACAGTTGGGGAGCTCCTACGAGCAGTACTTC. Protein product: CASSFGQLGSSYEQYF.

This chain joins TRBV7-3 and TRBJ2-2; the D gene is possibly TRBD2 (5 bases). Per the germline V gene, CDR1 is SGHTA and CDR2 is FQGTGA. Trimming removed 5 bases from V and 4 bases from J, with 11 bases in between. The length of the CDR3 is 14 residues. For the CDR3, the DNA is TGTGCCAGCAGCCCTAGCAGAGTCACCGGGGAGCTGTTTTTT. Its protein product is CASSPSRVTGELFF.

As regards this clone: Other DNA sequences of this sample code for an identical CDR3. The V gene is TRBV5-4, the J gene TRBJ2-1; D not resolved. From germline, CDR1 is SGHNT and CDR2 YYREEE (reference sequence). The CDR3 sequence is 13 residues long. Between the trimmed V and J ends, which lost 4 bases and 8 bases, there was a span of 13 bases. The CDR3 loop is CASSLEPLDEQFF. CDR3 in DNA: TGTGCCAGCAGCCTGGAGCCTTTGGATGAGCAGTTCTTC. Looking up the rest from reference TRBV5-4 and TRBJ2-1 gives the full variable domain: ETGVTQSPTHLIKTRGQQVTLRCSSQSGHNTVSWYQQALGQGPQFIFQYYREEENGRGNFPPRFSGLQFPNYSSELNVNALELDDSALYLCASSLEPLDEQFFGPGTRLTVL.